This TCR beta chain was sequenced in a study of shared clonotypes between healthy human individuals. For this clone: What it recognizes is unknown.

The germline V gene has CDR1 SGHRS and CDR2 YFSETQ. V lost 7 bases and J 5 bases, leaving 13 bases between the germline ends. The CDR3 contains 13 residues. General study results and limits: Rarefaction indicated that sorted-subset sequencing remained incomplete although depth was large. Relative to their counterparts shared across all four donors, non-shared clonotypes exhibited diminished generation probabilities.

Researchers partitioned CD4+ cells into CD45RA+ naive and CD45RA-negative memory subsets. Assay: immunoSEQ multiplex PCR; the TCRdb copy retains only in-frame clones and omits some. The sample carries roughly 2,500,000 clones, 93% recorded once. Material: naive CD4+ T cells from PBMCs. Subset denoted: CD45RA+ positively selected. The rearrangement links TRBV5-1 to TRBJ2-1; the D gene could be TRBD1 or TRBD2 (5 bases each). This receptor was identified in a man aged 18 to 29 in good health. Some clones in this sample may be carry-over from other donors' samples. DNA of the CDR3: TGCGCCAGCGGAAGGGGAGTCAACAATGAGCAGTTCTTC. This sequence encodes CASGRGVNNEQFF.